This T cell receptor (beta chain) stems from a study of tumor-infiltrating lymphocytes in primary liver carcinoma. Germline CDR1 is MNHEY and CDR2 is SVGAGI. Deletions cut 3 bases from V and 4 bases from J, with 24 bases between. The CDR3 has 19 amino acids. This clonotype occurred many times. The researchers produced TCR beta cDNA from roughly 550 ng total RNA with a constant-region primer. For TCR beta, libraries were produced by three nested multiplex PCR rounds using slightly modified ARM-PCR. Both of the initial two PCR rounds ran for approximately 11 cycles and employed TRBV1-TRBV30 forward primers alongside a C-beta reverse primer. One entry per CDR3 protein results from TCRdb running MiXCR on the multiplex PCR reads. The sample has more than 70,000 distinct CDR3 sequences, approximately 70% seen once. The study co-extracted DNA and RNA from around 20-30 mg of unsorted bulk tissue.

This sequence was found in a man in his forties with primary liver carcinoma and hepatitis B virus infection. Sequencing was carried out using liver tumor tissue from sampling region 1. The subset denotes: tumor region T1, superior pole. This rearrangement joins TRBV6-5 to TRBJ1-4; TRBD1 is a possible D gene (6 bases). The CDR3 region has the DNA TGTGCCAGCAGTTATAGGCCTCCTTCGGGGGCGGCAAATAATGAAAAACTGTTTTTT. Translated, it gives CASSYRPPSGAANNEKLFF.